A single sample gave rise to the 19 T cell receptor beta chains below, sequenced in a study of tumor-infiltrating lymphocytes in oesophageal squamous cell carcinoma. TCRdb independently ran MiXCR on the PCR reads; one entry per CDR3 protein. The sample has about 20,000 distinct CDR3 sequences, 35% to 50% seen once. The sequenced material came from esophageal tumor tissue. The receptors were sampled from a male donor with esophageal squamous cell carcinoma.

V gene TRBV7-6 combines with J gene TRBJ2-4; D not certain. The J call is doubtful: the DNA matches TRBJ2-6 better. This CDR3 contains 14 residues. Germline V gene data show CDR1 as SGHVS and CDR2 as FNYEAQ. CDR3 in amino acids: CASSFSSGANVLTF. In DNA, the CDR3 is TGTGCCAGCAGCTTCTCGTCTGGGGCCAACGTCCTGACTTTC.

Comments on this clonotype: The CDR3 ends on some other residue instead of the conserved phenylalanine or tryptophan, so this is likely a read error. No DNA is shown, since the ends of the CDR3 on it are uncertain; the CDR3 is the one TCRdb lists. This chain links TRBV7-9 with TRBJ2-5; whether TRBD1, the table's D call, matches the DNA was not checked. The CDR3 totals 19 residues, both ends included. Germline values: CDR1 SEHNR, CDR2 FQNEAQ (reference sequence). The CDR3 sequence: CASSLATGRYGQETQYFGS.

The CDR3 DNA follows: TGTGCCAGCCGCCGGCGGGAGGGCCGCGGCACCGGGGAGCTGTTTTTT. This translates into CASRRREGRGTGELFF. This rearrangement joins TRBV2 to TRBJ2-2, with 9 bases lining up with TRBD2. J was trimmed by 4 bases and V by 8 bases; bases with no gene match: 11. This CDR3 region has 16 residues. Germline CDR1 and CDR2: SNHLY and FYNNEI.

This clonotype was seen repeatedly, ten times or more. The chain combines TRBV11-2 with TRBJ1-1, with D unclear. The V and J ends lost 2 bases and 1 base respectively, with 5 bases between them. In germline, CDR1 is SGHAT, CDR2 FQNNGV. The CDR3 consists of 13 residues. The CDR3 loop is CASSLKGNTEAFF. The CDR3 DNA sequence: TGTGCCAGCAGCTTAAAGGGGAACACTGAAGCTTTCTTT.

This chain connects TRBV7-4 to TRBJ2-1, with 7 bases identical to TRBD2. The CDR3 spans 13 residues. V dropped 5 bases and J dropped 5; count of bases not matched to a gene: 3. CDR1 is SGHVT, CDR2 SQSDAQ, per germline. CDR3 in DNA: TGTGCCAGCAGCGCTAGCGGCAACAATGAGCAGTTCTTC. Protein product: CASSASGNNEQFF.

This clonotype was observed at least ten times. The genes are TRBV11-2 and TRBJ2-3; D call uncertain. The CDR3 extends over 13 amino acids. Trimming removed 2 bases from V and 2 bases from J, with 5 bases in between. The germline V gene encodes CDR1 SGHAT and CDR2 FQNNGV. The CDR3 DNA follows: TGTGCCAGCAGCTTAATCGTCACAGATACGCAGTATTTT. This gives the protein CASSLIVTDTQYF.

This clonotype was counted at least ten times. An end of the junction does not agree with germline; a read error may underlie this. This chain links TRBV10-2 with TRBJ2-3, with unresolved D. The end of the DNA aligns better with TRBJ2-5, so the J call may be wrong. CDR3 size: 11 residues. Germline loops: CDR1 WSHSY, CDR2 SAAADI. CDR3 residues: CASRTQGTQYF. The CDR3 DNA sequence: TGCGCCAGCAGAACACAAGGGACCCAGTACTTC.

This CDR3 reads CASSLRTSGNNEQFF. CDR3 DNA sequence: TGTGCCAGCAGCTTAAGGACTAGCGGCAACAATGAGCAGTTCTTC. The chain recombines TRBV7-8 with TRBJ2-5; 10 positions match TRBD2. Near its end, the DNA agrees better with TRBJ2-1, so the J call may be wrong. CDR3 length equals 15 residues. Germline V gene lookup returns CDR1 SGHVS and CDR2 FQNEAQ.

This clonotype is categorized as medium-sized. The chain has TRBV7-2 and TRBJ2-2; D possibly matches TRBD1 or TRBD2 (5 bases each). Germline V gives CDR1 SGHTA, CDR2 FQGNSA. Trimming shortened V by 7 bases and J by 4 bases, and 13 bases separated the two germline ends. The CDR3 is 14 amino acids. CDR3 sequence reads: CASIGAASTGELFF. CDR3 nucleotides: TGTGCCAGCATCGGGGCGGCCAGCACCGGGGAGCTGTTTTTT.

To note about this clonotype: This is likely a read error, given that the CDR3 carries no conserved phenylalanine or tryptophan at its end. It is unclear where the CDR3 begins or ends on the DNA, so no DNA is shown, and the CDR3 is as TCRdb lists it. The gene calls are TRBV7-2 and TRBJ2-6; TRBD1 is the table's D call and was not checked against the DNA. Germline values: CDR1 SGHTA, CDR2 FQGNSA. Including both end residues, the CDR3 is 19 amino acids long. The CDR3 spells CASSLPTGTGNYNEQFFGA.

This clonotype turned up a few times. The DNA is omitted, as the CDR3 cannot be located on it reliably, and the CDR3 follows TCRdb's listing. The chain employs TRBV11-3 and TRBJ2-6; TRBD1, as called in the table, went unchecked against the DNA. Counting both end residues, the CDR3 totals 20 amino acids. The germline gives CDR1 SGHNT, CDR2 YENEEA. CDR3 region: CASSLDSPDKPPRLWLHLRF.

J is TRBJ2-7 and V is TRBV7-6; D gene ambiguous. The CDR3 spans 14 residues. Germline CDR1 SGHVS, CDR2 FNYEAQ. V was pared by 5 bases and J by 5 bases, with 16 bases between. The CDR3 region has the DNA TGTGCCAGCAGCCCCGGAATAGGATATAACGAGCAGTACTTC. This sequence encodes CASSPGIGYNEQYF.

The chain employs TRBV7-3 and TRBJ2-3, with 11 nucleotides matching TRBD2. The V segment lost 5 bases and the J segment 5 bases; nucleotides outside the gene matches: 9. The CDR3 sequence is 16 residues long. The germline gives CDR1 SGHTA, CDR2 FQGTGA. The CDR3 is CASSPSLAGGGDTQYF. DNA for the CDR3: TGTGCCAGCAGCCCCTCCCTAGCGGGAGGAGGAGATACGCAGTATTTT.

This clonotype has a count of ten or more. A much larger clone is a single base away; this may be a read error. The rearrangement joins TRBV6-1 to TRBJ2-1; 12 positions agree with TRBD2. The end of the DNA aligns better with TRBJ2-7, so the J call may be wrong. Per the germline V gene, CDR1 is MNHNS and CDR2 is SASEGT. The CDR3 sequence is 18 residues long. The CDR3 DNA sequence: TGTGCCAGCAGCGCCGGACAGATACTAGCGGGAGGATACAATGAGCAGTACTTC. This gives the protein CASSAGQILAGGYNEQYF.

This clonotype was seen just once. This chain uses TRBV6-5 with TRBJ2-5; 8 nucleotides agree with TRBD1. With the DNA end fitting TRBJ2-7 better, the J assignment may be wrong. The CDR3 spans 15 residues. CDR1 and CDR2 from the germline V gene are MNHEY and SVGAGI. The CDR3 here is CASSEARGRNYEQYF. CDR3 bases: TGTGCCAGCAGTGAAGCCAGGGGGCGCAACTACGAGCAGTACTTC.

Remarks on this clonotype: This is likely a read error, given that the CDR3 carries no conserved phenylalanine or tryptophan at its end. It is unclear where the CDR3 begins or ends on the DNA, so no DNA is shown, and the CDR3 is as TCRdb lists it. This rearrangement joins TRBV7-2 to TRBJ2-6; TRBD2 is taken as the D call from the table, unchecked against the DNA. Germline CDR1 SGHTA, CDR2 FQGNSA. The CDR3 is 15 residues long, ends included. CDR3 region: CASSLRREYEQYFGA.

Ten or more counts support this clonotype. A much larger clone lies one base from this, so it may be a read error. The genes are TRBV7-2 and TRBJ2-1, with TRBD2 matching over 10 bases. The J call could be wrong; TRBJ2-7 is a better fit for the DNA end. CDR3 length: 16 amino acids. CDR1 SGHTA and CDR2 FQGNSA come from the germline V gene. For the CDR3, the DNA is TGTGCCAGCAGCCATACCGGGACTAGCGTTTACAATGAGCAGTACTTC. Protein sequence: CASSHTGTSVYNEQYF.

The rearrangement joins TRBV4-2 to TRBJ2-5; 11 nucleotides match TRBD2. With the DNA end fitting TRBJ2-7 better, the J assignment may be wrong. Germline assignment: CDR1 LGHNA and CDR2 YNFKEQ. This CDR3 comprises 17 residues. The CDR3 DNA sequence: TGTGCCAGCAGCCAAGATAGGGGTAGCGGGGGGGTCTACGAGCAGTACTTC. Translation: CASSQDRGSGGVYEQYF.

In this sample, this clonotype turned up once. CDR3 amino acids: CASGLTSGRVGEQFF. CDR3 nucleotides: TGTGCTAGTGGCTTGACTAGCGGGAGGGTTGGGGAGCAGTTCTTC. The genes are TRBV12-5 and TRBJ2-4; the match to TRBD2 covers 14 bases. The J call may not be correct, given that the DNA end is closer to TRBJ2-1. Germline loops: CDR1 LGHNT, CDR2 FRNRAP. The CDR3 spans 15 residues.